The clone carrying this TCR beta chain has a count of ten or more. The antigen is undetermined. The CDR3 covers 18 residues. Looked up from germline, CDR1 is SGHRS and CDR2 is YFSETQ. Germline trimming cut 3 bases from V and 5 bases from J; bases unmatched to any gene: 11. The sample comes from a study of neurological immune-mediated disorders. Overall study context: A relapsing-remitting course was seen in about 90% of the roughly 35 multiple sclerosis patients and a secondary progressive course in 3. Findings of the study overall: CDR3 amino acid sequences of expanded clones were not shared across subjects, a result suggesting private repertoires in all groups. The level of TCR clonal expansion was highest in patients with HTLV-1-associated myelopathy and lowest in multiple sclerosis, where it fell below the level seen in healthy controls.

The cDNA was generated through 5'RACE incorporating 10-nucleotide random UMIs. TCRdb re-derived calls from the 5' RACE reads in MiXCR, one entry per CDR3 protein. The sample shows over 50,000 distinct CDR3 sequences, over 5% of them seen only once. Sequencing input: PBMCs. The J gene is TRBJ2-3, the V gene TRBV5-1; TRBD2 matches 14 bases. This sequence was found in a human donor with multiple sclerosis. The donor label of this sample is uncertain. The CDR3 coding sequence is TGCGCCAGCAGCTATGGACTAGCGGGGGGTTCCCGCGGAGATACGCAGTATTTT. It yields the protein CASSYGLAGGSRGDTQYF. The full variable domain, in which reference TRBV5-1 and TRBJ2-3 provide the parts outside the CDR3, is KAGVTQTPRYLIKTRGQQVTLSCSPISGHRSVSWYQQTPGQGLQFLFEYFSETQRNKGNFPGRFSGRQFSNSRSEMNVSTLELGDSALYLCASSYGLAGGSRGDTQYFGPGTRLTVL.